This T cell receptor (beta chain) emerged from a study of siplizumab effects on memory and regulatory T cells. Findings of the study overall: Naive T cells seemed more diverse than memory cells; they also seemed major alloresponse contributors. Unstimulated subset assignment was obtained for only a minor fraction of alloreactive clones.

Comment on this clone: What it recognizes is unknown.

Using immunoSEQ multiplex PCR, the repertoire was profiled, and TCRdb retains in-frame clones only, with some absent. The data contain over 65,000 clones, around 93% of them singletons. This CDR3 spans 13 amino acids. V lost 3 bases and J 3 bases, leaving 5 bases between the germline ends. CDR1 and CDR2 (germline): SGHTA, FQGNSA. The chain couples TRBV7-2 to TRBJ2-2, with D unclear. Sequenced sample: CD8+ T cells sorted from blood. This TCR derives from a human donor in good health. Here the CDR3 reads CASSFDDTGELFF. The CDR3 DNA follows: TGTGCCAGCAGCTTCGACGACACCGGGGAGCTGTTTTTT.